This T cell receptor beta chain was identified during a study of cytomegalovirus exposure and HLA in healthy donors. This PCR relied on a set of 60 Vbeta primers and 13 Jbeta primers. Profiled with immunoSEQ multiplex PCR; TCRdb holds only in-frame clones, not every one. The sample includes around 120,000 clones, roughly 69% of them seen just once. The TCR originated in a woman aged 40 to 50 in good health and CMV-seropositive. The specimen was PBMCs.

CDR3 in DNA: TGTGCCAGTAGTATTCGCGGGGGGACTCAAGAGACCCAGTACTTC. Translating it yields CASSIRGGTQETQYF. V is TRBV19 and J is TRBJ2-5; 8 positions agree with TRBD2. This CDR3 is built from 15 residues. With 3 bases clipped from V and 2 bases from J, the junction kept 5 bases outside the gene matches. Germline V gene sequence: CDR1 LNHDA, CDR2 SQIVND (reference sequence).